The 10 T cell receptor beta chains reported below all come from one sample, sequenced in a study of siplizumab effects on memory and regulatory T cells. Sequencing was performed with immunoSEQ multiplex PCR; in TCRdb, only in-frame clones are kept and a portion is missing. The sample includes some 100,000 clones, more than 90% of them seen just once. Material: CD4+ T cells sorted from blood. All receptors come from a human donor in good health. Some clones in this sample may be carry-over from other donors' samples.

This chain joins TRBV10-3 and TRBJ2-2, with D perhaps TRBD2 (6 bases). Germline V gives CDR1 ENHRY, CDR2 SYGVKD. V was pared by 10 bases and J by 4 bases, with 19 bases between. The CDR3 has 15 residues. The CDR3 spells CATRDPGDATGELFF. CDR3 DNA sequence: TGTGCCACGCGCGACCCGGGAGATGCCACCGGGGAGCTGTTTTTT.

J is TRBJ2-2 and V is TRBV19, with 10 bases that match TRBD2. The CDR3 length is 18 residues. CDR1 is LNHDA and CDR2 is SQIVND in the germline V gene (reference sequence). The junction had 12 bases not matched to a gene; V was cut back by 5 bases and J by 3 bases. The CDR3 sequence is CASSLKAGGPFDTGELFF. The DNA for the CDR3 is TGTGCCAGTAGTTTAAAAGCGGGAGGGCCGTTTGACACCGGGGAGCTGTTTTTT.

V and J are TRBV2 and TRBJ1-1; D is unresolved. This CDR3 spans 12 amino acids. CDR1 is SNHLY, CDR2 FYNNEI, per germline. Trimming pared 3 bases from V and 11 bases from J, leaving 13 bases between. This CDR3 is CASSDDKRVAFF. The CDR3 DNA reads TGTGCCAGCAGTGATGACAAAAGGGTGGCTTTCTTT.

The chain joins TRBV6-5 to TRBJ2-2; 7 bases align to TRBD2. The junction had 4 bases not matched to a gene; V was cut back by 1 base and J by 5 bases. Germline V gene data show CDR1 as MNHEY and CDR2 as SVGAGI. The CDR3 spans 15 residues. The CDR3 sequence is CASSYLASGTGELFF. The CDR3 DNA is TGTGCCAGCAGTTACTTGGCTAGCGGAACCGGGGAGCTGTTTTTT.

The chain carries TRBV10-2 and TRBJ1-3; D call uncertain. The germline V and J ends were trimmed by 7 bases and 0 bases, with 10 bases remaining between them. This CDR3 has 14 amino acids. Germline V gene sequence: CDR1 WSHSY, CDR2 SAAADI. The CDR3 sequence is CASTPLGSGNTIYF. For the CDR3, the DNA is TGCGCCAGCACCCCGTTGGGCTCTGGAAACACCATATATTTT.

This clone was picked up one time. J is TRBJ1-4 and V is TRBV7-9; unclear D gene. In germline, CDR1 is SEHNR, CDR2 FQNEAQ (reference sequence). The CDR3 spans 16 residues. Trimming left V 5 bases short and J 8 bases short, with 21 bases between. This CDR3 reads CASSPIPKLGLEKLFF. The CDR3 DNA follows: TGTGCCAGCAGCCCCATTCCCAAGCTGGGTCTCGAAAAACTGTTTTTT.

This chain connects TRBV2 to TRBJ2-5; the D gene is possibly TRBD2 (5 bases). CDR1 and CDR2 from the germline V gene are SNHLY and FYNNEI. The V end lost 2 bases, the J end lost 5 bases, and 9 bases lay between the germline ends. The CDR3 has 13 residues. The CDR3: CASSEMRVETQYF. DNA of the CDR3: TGTGCCAGCAGTGAAATGCGGGTGGAGACCCAGTACTTC. The full variable domain, completed using reference TRBV2 and TRBJ2-5, is EPEVTQTPSHQVTQMGQEVILRCVPISNHLYFYWYRQILGQKVEFLVSFYNNEISEKSEIFDDQFSVERPDGSNFTLKIRSTKLEDSAMYFCASSEMRVETQYFGPGTRLLVL.

V and J are TRBV11-2 and TRBJ2-5; TRBD1 matches 10 bases. Germline CDR1 and CDR2: SGHAT and FQNNGV. This CDR3 is built from 17 residues. J was trimmed by 4 bases and V by 5 bases; bases with no gene match: 13. CDR3 residues: CASSLGTGAPRGETQYF. The DNA for the CDR3 is TGTGCCAGCAGCCTAGGGACAGGGGCCCCAAGGGGAGAGACCCAGTACTTC.

This clone showed up just a few times. The chain is built from TRBV28 and TRBJ1-2, with a possible D match to TRBD1 (5 bases). Germline-derived CDR1 and CDR2 are MDHEN and SYDVKM. V was trimmed by 2 bases and J by 6 bases, leaving 22 bases between them. This CDR3 region has 17 residues. CDR3 in DNA: TGTGCCAGCAGTTTAGATACCACGGGGGGGAGATCTAATGGCTACACCTTC. Its translation is CASSLDTTGGRSNGYTF.

The rearrangement uses TRBV28 and TRBJ2-1, with 9 bases lining up with TRBD2. Germline trimming cut 2 bases from V and 5 bases from J; bases unmatched to any gene: 1. This CDR3 comprises 14 residues. The germline V gene encodes CDR1 MDHEN and CDR2 SYDVKM. CDR3 DNA: TGTGCCAGCAGTTTAGGCGGGAGGGACAATGAGCAGTTCTTC. Protein: CASSLGGRDNEQFF.